This entry lists 24 T cell receptor beta chains sequenced from one sample in a study of response to subunit inactivated influenza vaccine. TCRdb re-analysed the RT-PCR reads in MiXCR, keeping a single row per CDR3 protein. The sample has about half a million distinct CDR3 sequences, 11% seen once. Sequencing used PBMCs from blood, obtained 40 to 50 days after vaccination. These receptors came from a man aged 50 or older who received an inactivated influenza vaccine.

This sequence joins TRBV12-3 or TRBV12-4 and TRBJ2-1; perhaps TRBD1 as D (6 bases). The CDR3 consists of 16 residues. V was trimmed by 2 bases and J by 5 bases, leaving 16 bases between them. Written as DNA, the CDR3 is TGTGCCAGCAGTTTAAGTTCAGTGCGGACAGACAATGAGCAGTTCTTC. Translated, it gives CASSLSSVRTDNEQFF.

Of note for this clonotype: With a much larger clone just one base away, this may be a read error. J is TRBJ2-1 and V is TRBV12-3 or TRBV12-4; 8 bases are a match to TRBD2. J lost 4 bases, V lost 4 bases, and 6 bases had no gene match. The CDR3 covers 15 residues. The DNA for the CDR3 is TGTGCCAGCAGTTGCACTAGCGGACTATACAATGAGCAGTTCTTC. It encodes CASSCTSGLYNEQFF.

The chain carries TRBV15 and TRBJ2-5; D gene uncertain. Germline V lookup: CDR1 LNHNV, CDR2 YYDKDF (reference sequence). V was trimmed by 0 bases and J by 1 base, leaving 9 bases between them. The CDR3 consists of 15 residues. The CDR3 loop reads CATSRDDATQETQYF. Written as DNA, the CDR3 is TGTGCCACCAGCAGAGATGATGCAACCCAAGAGACCCAGTACTTC.

This clonotype showed up just a few times. V gene TRBV12-3 or TRBV12-4 combines with J gene TRBJ2-7; TRBD1 matches 8 bases. With V trimmed by 5 bases and J by 4 bases, 10 bases remained unmatched. CDR3 length equals 15 residues. The CDR3 nucleotides are TGTGCCAGCAGTCTTCCGACAGGGGTCCCGTACGAGCAGTACTTC. Encoded protein: CASSLPTGVPYEQYF.

The chain uses TRBV6-1 and TRBJ2-1, with 13 bases matching TRBD2. V shed 6 bases and J 3 bases; nucleotides not matched to a gene: 8. CDR3 length: 17 residues. Germline V lookup: CDR1 MNHNS, CDR2 SASEGT. CDR3 residues: CASSKLAGGSYYNEQFF. In DNA form, the CDR3 reads TGTGCCAGCAGCAAACTAGCGGGGGGGTCTTACTACAATGAGCAGTTCTTC.

This clonotype was observed many times. The J gene is TRBJ1-5, the V gene TRBV28; tentatively, D is TRBD1 (6 bases). The CDR3 loop spans 12 amino acids. The ends were cut back, 7 bases at V and 7 bases at J, with 11 bases in the middle. Germline loops: CDR1 MDHEN, CDR2 SYDVKM. The DNA for the CDR3 is TGTGCCAGCACACCGGGGGGCCAGCCCCAGCATTTT. Encoded protein: CASTPGGQPQHF.

This clonotype came up a few times. The V gene is TRBV12-3 or TRBV12-4, the J gene TRBJ1-4; D perhaps matches TRBD1 (5 bases). V was pared by 5 bases and J by 4 bases, with 8 bases between. The CDR3 is 13 amino acids. This CDR3 is CASSPGGNEKLFF. CDR3 DNA sequence: TGTGCCAGCAGTCCGGGGGGTAATGAAAAACTGTTTTTT.

This chain joins TRBV5-1 and TRBJ1-4; 8 nucleotides align to TRBD1. The CDR3 extends over 15 amino acids. The J segment lost 3 bases and the V segment lost 2 bases, leaving 3 bases of the junction unmatched. Germline V gene sequence: CDR1 SGHRS, CDR2 YFSETQ. The CDR3 is CASSFGQGANEKLFF. The CDR3 bases are TGCGCCAGCAGCTTCGGACAGGGCGCTAATGAAAAACTGTTTTTT.

The chain employs TRBV4-2 and TRBJ2-7; D is possibly TRBD1 (6 bases). Trimming took 4 bases from V and 5 from J, leaving 18 bases between them. CDR3 length equals 15 residues. The germline CDR1 and CDR2 sequences are LGHNA and YNFKEQ. DNA of the CDR3: TGTGCCAGCAGCCTAGTGTACAGGGTTGTCAACGAGCAGTACTTC. Translated, it gives CASSLVYRVVNEQYF.

This clonotype was found many times. CDR3 loop: CASSTYRDTTGDEQFF. In DNA form, the CDR3 reads TGTGCCAGCAGCACCTATCGGGACACAACTGGGGATGAGCAGTTCTTC. The J gene is TRBJ2-1, the V gene TRBV7-8; the D gene is possibly TRBD1 (6 bases). The CDR3 totals 16 residues. V was shortened by 5 bases and J by 8 bases, with 22 bases between the two germline ends. In germline, CDR1 is SGHVS, CDR2 FQNEAQ.

This clonotype was recorded at least ten times. This chain joins TRBV18 and TRBJ2-3; D uncertain. There are 13 residues in the CDR3. V shed 5 bases and J shed 2 bases, with 8 bases lying between them. The germline CDR1 and CDR2 sequences are KGHSH and LQKENI. The CDR3, as DNA: TGTGCCAGCTCATGGGCCGCCACAGATACGCAGTATTTT. Encoded protein: CASSWAATDTQYF. The full variable domain, its missing parts supplied by reference TRBV18 and TRBJ2-3, is NAGVMQNPRHLVRRRGQEARLRCSPMKGHSHVYWYRQLPEEGLKFMVYLQKENIIDESGMPKERFSAEFPKEGPSILRIQQVVRGDSAAYFCASSWAATDTQYFGPGTRLTVL.

This clonotype was observed many times. The chain links TRBV20-1 to TRBJ1-4; D is possibly TRBD1 (6 bases). Germline lookup yields CDR1 DFQATT and CDR2 SNEGSKA (reference sequence). This CDR3 comprises 13 residues. V lost 5 bases, J lost 5 bases, and 12 bases lay in between. The CDR3 DNA follows: TGCAGTGCTGGGGGGGCAGCAAATGAAAAACTGTTTTTT. It translates to CSAGGAANEKLFF.

V and J are TRBV7-6 and TRBJ2-1, with a possible D match to TRBD1 (5 bases). The germline V gene has CDR1 SGHVS and CDR2 FNYEAQ. The CDR3 totals 16 residues. V was cut by 5 bases and J by 0 bases, with 14 bases left in between. CDR3 protein: CASSPILTGSYNEQFF. Here the CDR3 DNA reads TGTGCCAGCAGCCCGATATTAACAGGCTCCTACAATGAGCAGTTCTTC. Full variable domain (missing parts from reference TRBV7-6 and TRBJ2-1): GAGVSQSPRYKVTKRGQDVALRCDPISGHVSLYWYRQALGQGPEFLTYFNYEAQQDKSGLPNDRFSAERPEGSISTLTIQRTEQRDSAMYRCASSPILTGSYNEQFFGPGTRLTVL.

The CDR3 DNA is TGTGCCAGCAGTTACGACAGGCGTGAAGCTTTCTTT. Translating it yields CASSYDRREAFF. The rearrangement links TRBV6-2 or TRBV6-3 to TRBJ1-1, with D perhaps matching TRBD1 (6 bases). The V gene lost 2 bases and the J gene lost 7 bases, with 8 bases spanning the gap. Germline CDR1 MNHEY, CDR2 SVGEGT. The CDR3 totals 12 residues.

This sequence joins TRBV2 and TRBJ2-1; 10 positions match TRBD2. The germline CDR1 and CDR2 sequences are SNHLY and FYNNEI. V trimming: 6 bases; J trimming: 4 bases; junction bases outside the gene matches: 6. The CDR3 is made up of 15 amino acids. This chain's CDR3 is CASRSTSGTYNEQFF. Here the CDR3 DNA reads TGTGCCAGCAGGTCCACTAGCGGGACTTACAATGAGCAGTTCTTC.

This clonotype was observed a few times. This rearrangement joins TRBV12-3 or TRBV12-4 to TRBJ1-2; D is perhaps TRBD1 (5 bases). CDR3 length: 12 residues. V lost 3 bases to trimming and J lost 8 bases, with 10 bases between them. The CDR3 reads CASSLGEGGYTF. In DNA form, the CDR3 reads TGTGCCAGCAGTTTGGGGGAAGGAGGCTACACCTTC.

V is TRBV6-2 or TRBV6-3 and J is TRBJ2-1; D unclear. This CDR3 comprises 13 residues. Looked up from germline, CDR1 is MNHEY and CDR2 is SVGEGT. V lost 3 bases to trimming and J lost 2 bases, with 5 bases between them. DNA for the CDR3: TGTGCCAGCAGTTATTTGGCCTACAATGAGCAGTTCTTC. Translation: CASSYLAYNEQFF.

This clonotype came up a few times. This chain joins TRBV4-2 and TRBJ2-5; D gene unclear. The CDR3 is made up of 13 amino acids. The V end lost 0 bases, the J end lost 4 bases, and 6 bases lay between the germline ends. Per germline, CDR1 LGHNA and CDR2 YNFKEQ. CDR3: CASSQDIGETQYF. The CDR3 region has the DNA TGTGCCAGCAGCCAAGACATCGGAGAGACCCAGTACTTC.

At least ten counts were recorded for this clonotype. The chain joins TRBV5-1 to TRBJ1-1, with a tentative D call TRBD1 (6 bases). V lost 5 bases, J lost 0 bases, and 11 bases lay in between. Germline CDR1 SGHRS, CDR2 YFSETQ. CDR3 length equals 14 residues. The CDR3 reads CASRDGQLNTEAFF. The CDR3, as DNA: TGCGCCAGCAGGGACGGACAGCTGAACACTGAAGCTTTCTTT.

This clonotype came up a few times. The chain combines TRBV7-2 with TRBJ2-3; D might be TRBD1 or TRBD2, each matching 5 bases. The CDR3 covers 14 residues. Germline CDR1 and CDR2: SGHTA and FQGNSA. Between the trimmed V and J ends, which lost 4 bases and 0 bases, there was a span of 8 bases. CDR3 region: CASSSGPSTDTQYF. CDR3 coding DNA: TGTGCCAGCAGCTCGGGGCCAAGCACAGATACGCAGTATTTT.

In this sample, this clonotype turned up many times. The V call is TRBV25-1, the J call TRBJ2-1; the D gene could be TRBD1 or TRBD2 (7 bases each). The CDR3 consists of 16 residues. Germline V CDR1 and CDR2: MGHDK, SYGVNS. V lost 2 bases and J lost 7, with 18 bases in between. The CDR3 sequence is CASSELLRGGSNEQFF. The CDR3 DNA reads TGTGCCAGCAGTGAACTCCTCAGGGGGGGGAGTAATGAGCAGTTCTTC.

At least ten counts were recorded for this clonotype. The rearrangement joins TRBV7-9 to TRBJ2-7; 7 nucleotides line up with TRBD1. V dropped 7 bases and J dropped 0; count of bases not matched to a gene: 3. This CDR3 spans 13 amino acids. Germline CDR1 reads SEHNR; CDR2 reads FQNEAQ (reference sequence). CDR3 protein: CASTRTGSYEQYF. Here the CDR3 DNA reads TGTGCCAGCACCAGGACAGGCTCCTACGAGCAGTACTTC.

This clonotype was observed many times. The genes are TRBV10-1 and TRBJ2-7; 13 nucleotides line up with TRBD2. With V trimmed by 2 bases and J by 1 base, 5 bases remained unmatched. There are 17 residues in the CDR3. Germline values: CDR1 WNHNN, CDR2 SYGVQD (reference sequence). The CDR3 bases are TGCGCCAGCAGTGAGGGGGGACTAGCGGGAACATCCTACGAGCAGTACTTC. Translating it yields CASSEGGLAGTSYEQYF.

Ten or more counts support this clonotype. This sequence joins TRBV7-9 and TRBJ2-1; D may match TRBD1 or TRBD2 (5 bases each). Germline V gene data show CDR1 as SEHNR and CDR2 as FQNEAQ (reference sequence). There are 17 residues in the CDR3. The ends were cut back, 5 bases at V and 0 bases at J, with 17 bases in the middle. CDR3 nucleotides: TGTGCCAGCAGCCCCCATTTTAAGGGGAGCTCCTACAATGAGCAGTTCTTC. Amino acid sequence: CASSPHFKGSSYNEQFF.